The 22 T cell receptor beta chains below come from one sample, sequenced in a study of CXCR3-negative and CXCR3-positive naive CD8 T cells. Their target antigens are unknown. Study-level findings and limits: CXCR3-positive naive cells carried more hydrophobic TRB CDR3s than CXCR3-negative ones.

UMI-tagged TRB cDNA libraries were built via 5' RACE. Using the 5' RACE reads, TCRdb records one entry per CDR3 protein without DNA. The sample has roughly 99,000 distinct CDR3 sequences, and its top ten clones hold roughly 0.99%. The sequenced sample was naive CXCR3+ CD8+ T cells from blood. As to subset: CD45RO-CCR7+CD27+CD95- naive CD8+ T cells expressing CXCR3 (TNR3+). The receptors derive from a human donor in good health. Some clones in this sample may be carry-over from other donors' samples.

V and J are TRBV6-2 or TRBV6-3 and TRBJ2-5; TCRdb designates TRBD2, a call that cannot be tested without DNA. Germline values: CDR1 MNHEY, CDR2 SVGEGT. The CDR3 has 12 residues. This CDR3 reads CATSRGYETQYF.

CDR3 residues: CASSPLETGTYGYTF. The V gene is TRBV4-1, the J gene TRBJ1-2; TCRdb names TRBD1, which stays unverified in the absence of DNA. The CDR3 is 15 amino acids. Germline assignment: CDR1 MGHRA and CDR2 YSYEKL.

This chain joins TRBV19 and TRBJ1-2; there is no DNA to check the TCRdb D call of TRBD1. CDR1 LNHDA and CDR2 SQIVND come from the germline V gene (reference sequence). The CDR3 runs 16 residues. The CDR3 is CASTDRSDRGAYGYTF.

The chain joins TRBV6-6 to TRBJ2-1; TCRdb proposes TRBD1, but this gene call is untestable without DNA. Germline CDR1 and CDR2: MNHNY and SVGAGI (reference sequence). The CDR3 extends over 13 amino acids. This CDR3 is CASSWDRVNEQFF.

The chain's CDR3 is CASSLLDSPYEQYF. The chain has TRBV27 and TRBJ2-7; the TCRdb D gene call, TRBD2, has no DNA to confirm it. The CDR3 has 14 residues. Germline-derived CDR1 and CDR2 are MNHEY and SMNVEV (reference sequence).

The chain links TRBV6-4 to TRBJ2-3; TCRdb indicates TRBD2, and absent DNA this call remains unverified. Germline assignment: CDR1 MRHNA and CDR2 SNTAGT. This CDR3 contains 15 residues. The CDR3 protein is CASSPTSGSSDTQYF.

V gene TRBV7-9 combines with J gene TRBJ1-2; TCRdb gives TRBD1 as the D gene, but with no DNA this cannot be confirmed. Germline loops: CDR1 SEHNR, CDR2 FQNEAQ (reference sequence). CDR3 size: 13 residues. The chain's CDR3 is CASSKGGVYSYTF.

The chain couples TRBV7-9 to TRBJ2-7; the D call from TCRdb, TRBD2, cannot be confirmed without DNA. The length of the CDR3 is 15 residues. The germline gives CDR1 SEHNR, CDR2 FQNEAQ (reference sequence). The CDR3 loop reads CASSSITSIHYEQYF.

The CDR3 sequence: CASSLSQLTVKDEKLFF. The rearrangement uses TRBV28 and TRBJ1-4. This CDR3 is built from 17 residues. Germline lookup yields CDR1 MDHEN and CDR2 SYDVKM.

The chain combines TRBV29-1 with TRBJ2-5; as DNA is missing, the TRBD1 call by TCRdb cannot be tested. The germline V gene encodes CDR1 SQVTM and CDR2 ANQGSEA. This CDR3 contains 13 residues. This CDR3 reads CSVLGTYKETQYF.

The chain uses TRBV6-2 or TRBV6-3 and TRBJ2-7; TCRdb proposes TRBD2, but this gene call is untestable without DNA. The CDR3 runs to 16 residues. Looked up from germline, CDR1 is MNHEY and CDR2 is SVGEGT. CDR3: CASSSSLPHGSYEQYF.

V is TRBV5-1 and J is TRBJ2-1; TCRdb's D call, TRBD2, is unchecked because there is no DNA. This CDR3 region has 15 residues. Germline V gives CDR1 SGHRS, CDR2 YFSETQ. The CDR3: CASSLAQGPSGEQFF.

The J gene is TRBJ1-1, the V gene TRBV27; TCRdb gives TRBD1 as the D gene, but with no DNA this cannot be confirmed. The CDR3 loop spans 13 amino acids. Per germline, CDR1 MNHEY and CDR2 SMNVEV (reference sequence). CDR3 protein: CASSLSGTGEAFF.

The gene calls are TRBV6-2 or TRBV6-3 and TRBJ2-7; TCRdb indicates TRBD1, and absent DNA this call remains unverified. Germline loops: CDR1 MNHEY, CDR2 SVGEGT. The length of the CDR3 is 16 residues. The CDR3: CASSYGTGQGYYEQYF.

The rearrangement uses TRBV5-1 and TRBJ2-7. Germline CDR1 is SGHRS and CDR2 is YFSETQ. The CDR3 spans 14 residues. CDR3 sequence: CASSPPDGSGEQYF. Drawing the rest from reference TRBV5-1 and TRBJ2-7, the complete variable domain is KAGVTQTPRYLIKTRGQQVTLSCSPISGHRSVSWYQQTPGQGLQFLFEYFSETQRNKGNFPGRFSGRQFSNSRSEMNVSTLELGDSALYLCASSPPDGSGEQYFGPGTRLTVT.

The chain links TRBV7-9 to TRBJ1-2; the D gene TCRdb calls, TRBD1, cannot be checked with no DNA. There are 12 residues in the CDR3. Germline assignment: CDR1 SEHNR and CDR2 FQNEAQ (reference sequence). This CDR3 is CASPQTGKDYTF.

The V gene is TRBV28, the J gene TRBJ2-7; TCRdb's assignment of TRBD1 cannot be checked, as there is no DNA. This CDR3 is built from 14 residues. Per the germline V gene, CDR1 is MDHEN and CDR2 is SYDVKM. The CDR3 loop is CASSPGTETYEQHF.

The chain joins TRBV12-3 or TRBV12-4 to TRBJ2-7. CDR3 size: 12 residues. CDR3 protein: CASSGRPYEQYF.

The V call is TRBV7-2, the J call TRBJ2-7; without DNA, the TCRdb call of TRBD1 cannot be checked. From germline, CDR1 is SGHTA and CDR2 FQGNSA. This CDR3 is 15 amino acids long. The CDR3 is CASRLGTAGSYEQYF.

The chain recombines TRBV20-1 with TRBJ2-1; TCRdb selects TRBD1, and the lack of DNA leaves this call unchecked. Germline CDR1 DFQATT, CDR2 SNEGSKA (reference sequence). CDR3 length: 16 amino acids. The CDR3 loop is CSAPDSLRDSYNEQFF.

The J gene is TRBJ2-1, the V gene TRBV3-1. The CDR3 loop spans 17 amino acids. Germline V lookup: CDR1 LGHDT, CDR2 YNNKEL (reference sequence). The CDR3 region is CASSQDLTFGAYNEQFF.

The J gene is TRBJ2-1, the V gene TRBV29-1. CDR1 is SQVTM and CDR2 is ANQGSEA in the germline V gene. The CDR3 sequence is 12 residues long. The CDR3 sequence is CSGAMSYNEQFF.